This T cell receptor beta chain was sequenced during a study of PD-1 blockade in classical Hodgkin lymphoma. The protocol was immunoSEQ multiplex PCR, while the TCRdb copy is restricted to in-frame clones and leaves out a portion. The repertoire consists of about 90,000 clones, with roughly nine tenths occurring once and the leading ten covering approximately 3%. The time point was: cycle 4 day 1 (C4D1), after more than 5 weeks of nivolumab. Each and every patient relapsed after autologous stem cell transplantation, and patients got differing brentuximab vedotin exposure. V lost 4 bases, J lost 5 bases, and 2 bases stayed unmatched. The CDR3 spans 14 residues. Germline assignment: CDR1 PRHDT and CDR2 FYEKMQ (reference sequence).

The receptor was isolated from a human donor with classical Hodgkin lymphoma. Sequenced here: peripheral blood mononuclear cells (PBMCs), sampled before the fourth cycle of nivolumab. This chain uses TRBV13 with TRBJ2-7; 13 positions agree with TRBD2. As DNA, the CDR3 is TGTGCCAGCAGCTCAGGACTAGCGGGGGACGAGCAGTACTTC. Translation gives CASSSGLAGDEQYF. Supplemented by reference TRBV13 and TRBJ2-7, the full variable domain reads AAGVIQSPRHLIKEKRETATLKCYPIPRHDTVYWYQQGPGQDPQFLISFYEKMQSDKGSIPDRFSAQQFSDYHSELNMSSLELGDSALYFCASSSGLAGDEQYFGPGTRLTVT.